This entry features one T cell receptor (beta chain) sequence. A junction end diverges from the germline sequence, so it may reflect a read error. Sequencing used immunoSEQ multiplex PCR; TCRdb keeps in-frame clones, though not all of them. The data hold some 120,000 clones, with around nine tenths observed a single time. The data stem from a study of blood T cell repertoires in COVID-19. The CDR3 has 14 amino acids. Per germline, CDR1 SQVTM and CDR2 ANQGSEA. The chain is built from TRBV29-1 and TRBJ2-1, with D possibly TRBD2 on 6 matching bases. The receptor was derived from a human donor in a cohort sampled during active COVID-19. What was sequenced was peripheral blood. CDR3 in DNA: TGCACCGTTGACGGAGGGAGCTCCTACAATGAGCAGTTCTTC. Protein product: CTVDGGSSYNEQFF.